This T cell receptor (beta chain) was sequenced in a study of cytomegalovirus exposure and HLA in healthy donors. Overall study context: Within an early data release were around 87 million unique TCRs drawn from HLA-typed donors.

A remark on this clone: Its target is not known.

Both 60 Vbeta primers and 13 Jbeta primers went into the PCR. Sequencing used immunoSEQ multiplex PCR; TCRdb keeps in-frame clones, though not all of them. The repertoire holds 150,000 to 200,000 clones, with 84% as singletons. Findings and limits, study-wide: It was reported that TCR beta sequences correctly inferred the HLA-A and HLA-B alleles for most subjects. Researchers catalogued over 150 TCR beta chains as cytomegalovirus-associated.

The CDR3 is made up of 13 amino acids. V was clipped by 0 bases and J by 4 bases, with 7 bases between them. Germline assignment: CDR1 GTSNPN and CDR2 SVGIG (reference sequence). The chain carries TRBV30 and TRBJ1-5; no firm D call. This sequence originates from a girl aged 2 to 10 in good health and CMV-seropositive. Sequencing used PBMCs. The CDR3 loop reads CAWSVPGNQPQHF. In nucleotides, the CDR3 is TGTGCCTGGAGTGTGCCGGGAAATCAGCCCCAGCATTTT. The full variable domain, in which reference TRBV30 and TRBJ1-5 provide the parts outside the CDR3, is SQTIHQWPATLVQPVGSPLSLECTVEGTSNPNLYWYRQAAGRGLQLLFYSVGIGQISSEVPQNLSASRPQDRQFILSSKKLLLSDSGFYLCAWSVPGNQPQHFGDGTRLSIL.